The sequence of this T cell receptor beta chain was determined in a study of neurological immune-mediated disorders (dated by TCRdb to the late 2010s). With respect to the entire study: Among the approximately 34 multiple sclerosis patients, relapsing-remitting MS accounted for about 31 and secondary progressive MS accounted for 3. Peripheral blood TCR-beta repertoires from HTLV-I-associated myelopathy (HAM/TSP) patients, multiple sclerosis patients and healthy controls were compared by UMI-based sequencing. The cohort was made up of about 65 subjects, consisting of roughly 15 HAM/TSP patients, around 35 multiple sclerosis patients and approximately 20 healthy controls. Alongside PBMC samples, the set of more than 80 TCR-beta libraries contained longitudinal samples, technical triplicates, and paired CD4+ and CD8+ T-cell subsets that had been sorted. Overall results and qualifications from the work: No association of the MS cluster with clinical or MRI features was observed, and the need for larger cohorts was stated by the authors. In phylogenetic analysis, the repertoires of 18 of 34 MS patients grouped into a cluster of related CDR3 sequences, which suggests a possible signature at the repertoire level. TCR clonal expansion was greatest in HAM/TSP patients and smallest in MS patients, who ranked below even healthy controls. Expanded clones from different subjects shared no identical CDR3 amino acid sequences, which suggests that TCR-beta repertoires were private in all groups.

To synthesize cDNA, template-switch 5'RACE was performed with a primer carrying a 10-nucleotide random unique molecular identifier so that each TCR transcript was tagged. Every sequencing run covered 15-18 subjects and yielded more than 200 million TCR-beta sequences. The RNeasy kit was used to extract total RNA. TCR-beta VDJ regions were amplified with primers for the TCR constant region and the 5'RACE anchor, using the KAPA Real-time Library Amplification kit. A first PCR added sample indexes and Illumina adaptors, and a second PCR then raised library yield. After Ampure bead purification, the TCR product of roughly 650 bp was size-selected on a 2% E-gel SizeSelection system. Library quality was checked on a Bioanalyzer, concentration was measured with Qubit, and libraries were quantified with the Kapa Library Quantification kit before pooling. An Illumina HiSeq 2500 sequenced the libraries paired-end 2 x 150 bp. To increase sequence diversity, about 25-30% phiX was spiked into each library pool. Per the source publication's procedure: Quality-filtered reads were processed with the UMI-based MiGEC pipeline, and over 75% of raw TCR sequences were removed by the MiGEC pipeline during error correction. VDJ genes were aligned to IMGT germline references, and each clonotype was defined by a unique CDR3 amino acid sequence together with V-J genes. VDJtools evaluated clonal expansion, Shannon diversity and CDR3 relatedness (CalcPairwiseDistances, ClusterSamples); CLCbio workbench built phylogenetic trees. Using coefficient-of-variation modelling across technical triplicates, the study counted a clone as expanded if it had at least 8 unique UMIs. The raw public data were reprocessed by TCRdb itself: fastp quality trimming at Q25, MiXCR clonotype calling, in-frame beta chains only. Each CDR3 protein gets just one entry, which takes the most common genes and DNA from the rows behind it. These V and J calls originate from TCRdb's pipeline instead of the authors' own analysis. For this sample there are 60,000 to 85,000 distinct CDR3 sequences; about 5.5% appear just once. The biggest ten clones account for approximately 2.2% of the sample.

The sample holds many counts of this clonotype. Which antigen it targets is not known. No much larger clone exists at a distance of one base, and base qualities are not known. CDR3 length: 12 amino acids, cysteine to phenylalanine. The kept DNA is CDR3 alone, 36 bases in frame from the first base. The germline V gene (reference sequence) sets CDR1 to DFQATT and CDR2 to SNEGSKA. Relative to germline, V is 1 base shorter and J is 5 bases shorter, with 8 bases between their ends. For the unsorted PBMC libraries, 2 million PBMCs were stored in RNAlater at -80 degrees C until RNA extraction and were used to generate the libraries. Multiple sclerosis patients were enrolled in a US clinical protocol evaluating disease progression by magnetic resonance imaging. Peripheral blood underwent Ficoll-Hypaque density gradient centrifugation to isolate PBMCs, which were then cryopreserved in liquid nitrogen.

This clonotype was sampled from a woman aged 30 to 39 with multiple sclerosis. Sequencing was done on a sample of PBMCs. The sequence links TRBV20-1 to TRBJ1-2, with a weak D call of TRBD1 (5 bases match). The CDR3 protein: CSARVTAYGYTF. The DNA reads TGCAGTGCTAGAGTGACAGCTTATGGCTACACCTTC.